This T cell receptor (beta chain) was captured in a study of T cell responses to AZD1222 COVID-19 vaccine. Repertoires were generated with immunoSEQ multiplex PCR, while TCRdb's copy carries only in-frame clones and drops some. The repertoire holds approximately 150,000 clones, with 91% as singletons. The CDR3 sequence is 15 residues long. Germline V gene data show CDR1 as LGHDT and CDR2 as YNNKEL (reference sequence). V gave up 4 bases and J gave up 4 bases; unmatched junction bases: 4. The specimen comprised peripheral blood, sampled on day 0 of AZD1222 vaccination. The source is an adult in good health. This sequence joins TRBV3-1 (or the pseudogene TRBV3-2) and TRBJ2-5; TRBD2 matches at 12 bases. CDR3 DNA sequence: TGTGCCAGCAGCCCGACTAGCGGGAGCGGAGAGACCCAGTACTTC. This codes for CASSPTSGSGETQYF.